The 8 T cell receptor beta chains reported below all come from one sample, sequenced in a study of STAT5B mutations in CD4+ large granular lymphocyte leukemia. Clones were read by immunoSEQ multiplex PCR, and TCRdb kept only the in-frame ones, dropping some. The table records around 31,000 clones, roughly 70% of them present only once. Specimen: CD4+ T cells from blood buffy coats. These receptor sequences come from a human donor in good health.

This chain connects TRBV18 to TRBJ2-3; D not resolved. The length of the CDR3 is 12 residues. Trimming took off 3 bases at V and 4 bases at J, with 5 bases between the two ends. Germline CDR1 reads KGHSH; CDR2 reads LQKENI. The CDR3 loop reads CASSPGADTQYF. CDR3 in DNA: TGTGCCAGCTCACCCGGCGCAGATACGCAGTATTTT.

This clone turned up a few times. This chain joins TRBV29-1 and TRBJ1-4; D is uncertain. Trimming took 4 bases from V and 7 from J, leaving 7 bases between them. Germline lookup yields CDR1 SQVTM and CDR2 ANQGSEA. CDR3 length: 11 amino acids. CDR3 sequence reads: CSVVFSEKLFF. CDR3 nucleotides: TGCAGCGTTGTCTTTAGTGAAAAACTGTTTTTT.

This rearrangement joins TRBV7-9 to TRBJ2-3, with D uncertain. CDR3 size: 14 residues. Trimming took off 3 bases at V and 4 bases at J, with 11 bases between the two ends. Germline V lookup: CDR1 SEHNR, CDR2 FQNEAQ (reference sequence). The CDR3 loop is CASSFGQEADTQYF. CDR3 DNA: TGTGCCAGCAGCTTCGGCCAGGAAGCAGATACGCAGTATTTT.

The chain combines TRBV7-2 with TRBJ2-5; unclear D gene. The CDR3 is 15 amino acids. Per the germline V gene, CDR1 is SGHTA and CDR2 is FQGNSA. The V end was cut by 2 bases, the J end by 5 bases, with 15 bases between. CDR3 sequence: CASSLQSAAPETQYF. As DNA, the CDR3 is TGTGCCAGCAGCTTACAGTCGGCGGCGCCTGAGACCCAGTACTTC.

V is TRBV6-1 and J is TRBJ2-3; tentatively, D is TRBD2 (5 bases). Germline loops: CDR1 MNHNS, CDR2 SASEGT. Trimming pared 1 base from V and 8 bases from J, leaving 25 bases between. The CDR3 runs 18 residues. The CDR3 DNA is TGTGCCAGCAGTGAAGGGCGAAGGGCGGACTGGCCCCCCTTTACGCAGTATTTT. It translates to CASSEGRRADWPPFTQYF.

V usage is TRBV4-3 and J usage is TRBJ2-2; D unclear. V was trimmed by 0 bases and J by 6 bases, leaving 8 bases between them. The germline V gene encodes CDR1 LGHNA and CDR2 YSLEER. The CDR3 sequence is 14 residues long. CDR3 protein: CASSQDLGPGELFF. Here the CDR3 DNA reads TGCGCCAGCAGCCAAGATTTGGGCCCCGGGGAGCTGTTTTTT.

This rearrangement joins TRBV2 to TRBJ2-5; D gene unclear. Trimming shortened V by 6 bases and J by 5 bases, and 13 bases separated the two germline ends. The CDR3 length is 13 residues. The V gene's germline CDR1 is SNHLY and CDR2 FYNNEI. CDR3 bases: TGTGCCAGCAGCGCAGAGGCGAGGGAGACCCAGTACTTC. Its protein product is CASSAEARETQYF.

The V call is TRBV5-3, the J call TRBJ2-5; no clear D. TRBV5-3 is recorded as an ORF, its role being uncertain. The V gene lost 0 bases and the J gene lost 4 bases, with 13 bases spanning the gap. CDR3 size: 15 residues. In nucleotides, the CDR3 is TGTGCCAGAAGCTTGGCGTCTACTCCCCTAGAGACCCAGTACTTC. This translates into CARSLASTPLETQYF.